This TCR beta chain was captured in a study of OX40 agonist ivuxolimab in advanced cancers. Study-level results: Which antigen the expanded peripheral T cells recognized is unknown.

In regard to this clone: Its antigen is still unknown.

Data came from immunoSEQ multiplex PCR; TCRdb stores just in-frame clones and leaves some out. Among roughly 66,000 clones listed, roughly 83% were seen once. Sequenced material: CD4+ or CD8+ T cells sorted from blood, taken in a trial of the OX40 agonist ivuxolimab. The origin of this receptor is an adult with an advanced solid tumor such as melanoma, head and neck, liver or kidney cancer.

CDR3 sequence reads: CASSLISGKYEQYF. CDR3 DNA sequence: TGTGCCAGCAGTTTAATTAGCGGGAAGTACGAGCAGTACTTC. The chain has TRBV28 and TRBJ2-7, with 8 bases aligning to TRBD2. The CDR3 runs 14 residues. V dropped 2 bases and J dropped 4; count of bases not matched to a gene: 4. Germline loops: CDR1 MDHEN, CDR2 SYDVKM.